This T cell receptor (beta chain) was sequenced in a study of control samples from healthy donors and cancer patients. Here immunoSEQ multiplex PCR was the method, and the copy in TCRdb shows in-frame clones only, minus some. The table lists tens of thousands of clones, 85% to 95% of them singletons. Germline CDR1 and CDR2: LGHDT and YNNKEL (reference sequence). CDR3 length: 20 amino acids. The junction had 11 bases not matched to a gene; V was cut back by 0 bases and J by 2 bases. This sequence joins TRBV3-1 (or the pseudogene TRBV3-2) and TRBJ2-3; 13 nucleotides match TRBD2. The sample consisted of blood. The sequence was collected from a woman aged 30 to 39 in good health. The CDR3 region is CASSQERRLAGGAFTDTQYF. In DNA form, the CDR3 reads TGTGCCAGCAGCCAAGAAAGGCGACTAGCGGGGGGTGCCTTCACAGATACGCAGTATTTT.